This T cell receptor (beta chain) emerged from a study of PD-1 blockade in classical Hodgkin lymphoma. Of note for this clone: The antigen remains undetermined.

Study findings and constraints: Patients with a complete response exhibited baseline diversity comparable to newly diagnosed patients. Repertoire differences have undefined causes, possibly disease activity or prior therapy. It was reported that newly diagnosed patients had less baseline TCR diversity than healthy donors. Nivolumab initiated under 1 year post-ASCT led to patient exclusion.

The CDR3 totals 12 residues. Trimming cost V 1 base and J 8 bases, with 6 bases left between them. Germline V gene lookup returns CDR1 SEHNR and CDR2 FQNEAQ (reference sequence). Assay used: immunoSEQ multiplex PCR; TCRdb lists only in-frame clones, some missing. The data show 66,000 or so clones, around 75% seen once. Brentuximab vedotin exposure varied, and every patient relapsed after autologous stem cell transplantation. Material: peripheral blood mononuclear cells (PBMCs), obtained before the second cycle of nivolumab. V is TRBV7-9 and J is TRBJ2-1; D remains ambiguous. This TCR derives from a human donor with classical Hodgkin lymphoma. CDR3: CASSLGNYEQFF. In DNA, the CDR3 is TGTGCCAGCAGCTTAGGTAACTATGAGCAGTTCTTC.